Each of the 14 T cell receptor beta chains below was sequenced from the same sample in a study of shared clonotypes between healthy human individuals (TCRdb year 2020). Library construction relied on the immunoSEQ multiplex PCR assay. In TCRdb, the immuneACCESS table is reduced to in-frame sequences with V and J assigned. These tables do not hold every clone; where another copy was compared, an unresolved V gene accounts for under half, and the others remain unexplained. The sample profile shows 400,000 or so clones; roughly 96% of them were found once. Clones ranked in the top ten supply about 0.34% of the sample. Sequencing was carried out using memory CD8+ T cells sorted from blood. The cell subset or site label, as the study defines it: CD45RO+ cells pooled with CCR7-negative TemRA cells. The source is a man aged 25-45 years in good health.

The chain couples TRBV18 to TRBJ2-7, with 11 bases fitting TRBD2. Germline V gene sequence: CDR1 KGHSH, CDR2 LQKENI. Germline trimming cut 5 bases from V and 4 bases from J; bases unmatched to any gene: 10. CDR3 length: 16 residues. CDR3 amino acids: CASSTLRLAGFYEQYF. The CDR3 DNA is TGTGCCAGCTCAACTTTAAGACTAGCGGGGTTTTACGAGCAGTACTTC.

The V gene is TRBV11-3, the J gene TRBJ2-3; a possible D gene is TRBD1 (6 bases). This CDR3 is built from 15 residues. CDR1 is SGHNT and CDR2 is YENEEA in the germline V gene. V was shortened by 5 bases and J by 2 bases, with 14 bases between the two germline ends. This chain's CDR3 is CASSTRGRPTDTQYF. The CDR3, as DNA: TGTGCCAGCAGCACCAGGGGCCGCCCCACAGATACGCAGTATTTT.

The chain combines TRBV30 with TRBJ1-1; D is uncertain. CDR3 length: 11 amino acids. CDR1 is GTSNPN and CDR2 is SVGIG in the germline V gene (reference sequence). The CDR3 DNA reads TGTTCCGCAGGAAGAGACACTGAAGCTTTCTTT. Translated: CSAGRDTEAFF.

The gene calls are TRBV7-8 and TRBJ2-2; D perhaps matches TRBD1 (6 bases). Germline CDR1 and CDR2: SGHVS and FQNEAQ. The V end was cut by 9 bases, the J end by 4 bases, with 15 bases between. The CDR3 sequence is 14 residues long. The CDR3 bases are TGTGCCAGTAATAGGGGGTATGGCACCGGGGAGCTGTTTTTT. This encodes CASNRGYGTGELFF.

The chain links TRBV6-1 to TRBJ1-5; D perhaps matches TRBD1 (6 bases). CDR3 size: 15 residues. Germline CDR1 is MNHNS and CDR2 is SASEGT. V was trimmed by 7 bases and J by 5 bases, leaving 18 bases between them. In nucleotides, the CDR3 is TGTGCCAGCACCGAAGTGGGGGACACAGATCAGCCCCAGCATTTT. As protein: CASTEVGDTDQPQHF.

V usage is TRBV6-1 and J usage is TRBJ1-3; 8 bases fit TRBD1. Unmatched junction bases numbered 7, after V lost 2 bases and J lost 4 bases. CDR1 and CDR2 from the germline V gene are MNHNS and SASEGT. The CDR3 contains 16 residues. CDR3 DNA sequence: TGTGCCAGCAGTGAACCGGGGACAGGCAGGGGAAACACCATATATTTT. Translating gives CASSEPGTGRGNTIYF.

The chain has TRBV13 and TRBJ2-7; D ambiguous. This CDR3 is 14 amino acids long. Germline CDR1 and CDR2: PRHDT and FYEKMQ (reference sequence). Trimming took 5 bases from V and 4 from J, leaving 15 bases between them. As DNA, the CDR3 is TGTGCCAGCAGCCCGCATGCCACAAGGTACGAGCAGTACTTC. Protein: CASSPHATRYEQYF.

The chain is built from TRBV5-1 and TRBJ1-2; 10 bases line up with TRBD1. Per the germline V gene, CDR1 is SGHRS and CDR2 is YFSETQ. V dropped 5 bases and J dropped 5; count of bases not matched to a gene: 6. The length of the CDR3 is 14 residues. CDR3 protein: CASSVSGQGYGYTF. The CDR3 DNA follows: TGCGCCAGCAGTGTCTCGGGACAGGGGTATGGCTACACCTTC.

In regard to this clone: This specimen includes other DNA sequences encoding the same CDR3. The V call is TRBV30, the J call TRBJ2-1, with 8 bases identical to TRBD2. Germline V lookup: CDR1 GTSNPN, CDR2 SVGIG (reference sequence). V lost 2 bases, J lost 9 bases, and 18 bases stayed unmatched. This CDR3 is built from 17 residues. CDR3 nucleotides: TGTGCCTGGAGTTCACCGGGAGGGCCAGGTCCGCCCGCTGAGCAGTTCTTC. As protein: CAWSSPGGPGPPAEQFF.

V gene TRBV10-1 combines with J gene TRBJ1-1; D might be TRBD1 (5 bases). CDR3 size: 17 residues. CDR1 and CDR2 (germline): WNHNN, SYGVQD (reference sequence). V lost 8 bases and J 1 base, leaving 23 bases between the germline ends. In DNA, the CDR3 is TGCGCCAGCCAAAAAGGGGAAAAGGGATTCGCGAACACTGAAGCTTTCTTT. Translated, it gives CASQKGEKGFANTEAFF.

The chain combines TRBV6-1 with TRBJ2-7; either TRBD1 or TRBD2 may supply D (5 bases each). Trimming removed 8 bases from V and 1 base from J, with 15 bases in between. Germline V gene data show CDR1 as MNHNS and CDR2 as SASEGT. CDR3 length: 14 residues. DNA for the CDR3: TGTGCCAGCGGTCGGGACCTAGGGTCCTACGAGCAGTACTTC. Protein product: CASGRDLGSYEQYF.

The chain carries TRBV7-9 and TRBJ2-1; perhaps TRBD2 as D (6 bases). CDR3 length: 16 residues. The V gene's germline CDR1 is SEHNR and CDR2 FQNEAQ (reference sequence). The ends were cut back, 1 base at V and 5 bases at J, with 15 bases in the middle. CDR3 loop: CASSLGEASWDNEQFF. DNA of the CDR3: TGTGCCAGCAGCTTAGGGGAGGCTAGTTGGGACAATGAGCAGTTCTTC.

The J gene is TRBJ1-4, the V gene TRBV30; D is ambiguous. Looked up from germline, CDR1 is GTSNPN and CDR2 is SVGIG (reference sequence). V dropped 2 bases and J dropped 2 bases, with 6 bases sitting between them. The CDR3 has 13 amino acids. This CDR3 reads CAWSRQTNEKLFF. For the CDR3, the DNA is TGTGCCTGGAGTAGGCAGACTAATGAAAAACTGTTTTTT.

Turning to this clone: Different DNA sequences within this sample yield the same CDR3. The chain recombines TRBV20-1 with TRBJ2-5, with D unclear. The CDR3 runs 11 residues. V was trimmed by 1 base and J by 1 base, leaving 1 base between them. The germline V gene encodes CDR1 DFQATT and CDR2 SNEGSKA (reference sequence). For the CDR3, the DNA is TGCAGTGCTAGAGTCCAAGAGACCCAGTACTTC. Its translation: CSARVQETQYF.